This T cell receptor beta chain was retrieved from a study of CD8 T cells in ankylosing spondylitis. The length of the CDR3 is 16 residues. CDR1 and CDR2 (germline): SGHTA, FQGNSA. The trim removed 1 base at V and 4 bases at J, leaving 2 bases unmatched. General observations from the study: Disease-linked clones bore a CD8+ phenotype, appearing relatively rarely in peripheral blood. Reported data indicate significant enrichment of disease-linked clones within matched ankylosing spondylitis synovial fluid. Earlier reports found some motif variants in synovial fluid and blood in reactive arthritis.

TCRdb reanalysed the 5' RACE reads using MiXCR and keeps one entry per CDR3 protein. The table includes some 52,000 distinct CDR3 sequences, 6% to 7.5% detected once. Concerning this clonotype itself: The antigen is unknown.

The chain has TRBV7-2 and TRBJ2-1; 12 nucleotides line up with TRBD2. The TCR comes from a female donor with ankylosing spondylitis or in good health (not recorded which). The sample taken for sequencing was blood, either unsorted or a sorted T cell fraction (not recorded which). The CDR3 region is CASSLGGTSGYNEQFF. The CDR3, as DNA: TGTGCCAGCAGCTTAGGCGGGACTAGCGGGTACAATGAGCAGTTCTTC.